This TCR beta chain was recorded in a study of blood T cell repertoires in COVID-19. Study-level background: Sample material is recorded as cDNA or gDNA derived from T cells, B-cell-depleted T cells, or PBMCs.

Participants came from about 23 US areas, aged about 18 to 100 years. The CDR3 contains 16 residues. Germline CDR1 SGHTA, CDR2 FQGNSA. V shed 5 bases and J 2 bases; nucleotides not matched to a gene: 4. Data came from immunoSEQ multiplex PCR; TCRdb stores just in-frame clones and leaves some out. Of almost 85,000 clones listed, around 89% were seen once; the top ten hold 1.2%. This TCR was sampled from a woman aged 50 to 60 with acute COVID-19. The sample taken for sequencing was PBMCs or T cells enriched from blood (not recorded which). V and J are TRBV7-2 and TRBJ2-3; 13 bases are shared with TRBD2. CDR3 protein: CASSAGTSGITDTQYF. The DNA for the CDR3 is TGTGCCAGCAGCGCAGGGACTAGCGGGATCACAGATACGCAGTATTTT.